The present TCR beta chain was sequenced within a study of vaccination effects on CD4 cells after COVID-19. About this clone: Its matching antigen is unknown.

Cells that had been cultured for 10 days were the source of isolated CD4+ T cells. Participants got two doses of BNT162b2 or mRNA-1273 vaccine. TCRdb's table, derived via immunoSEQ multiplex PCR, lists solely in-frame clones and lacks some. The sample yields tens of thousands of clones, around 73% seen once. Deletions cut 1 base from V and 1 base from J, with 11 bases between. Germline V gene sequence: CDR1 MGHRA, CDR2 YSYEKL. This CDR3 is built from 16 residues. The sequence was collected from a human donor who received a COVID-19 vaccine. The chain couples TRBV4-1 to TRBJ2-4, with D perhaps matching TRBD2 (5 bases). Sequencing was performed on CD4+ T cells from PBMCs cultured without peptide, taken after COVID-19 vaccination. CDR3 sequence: CASSQGPAEAKNIQYF. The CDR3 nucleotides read TGCGCCAGCAGCCAAGGCCCAGCGGAGGCCAAAAACATTCAGTACTTC.